The next 26 T cell receptor beta chains were all read from a single sample in a study of shared clonotypes between healthy human individuals (TCRdb year 2020). Libraries were constructed by the immunoSEQ multiplex PCR assay. The clones in this table, taken by TCRdb from immuneACCESS, are in-frame only. Not every clone is retained; where verified, under half of the shortfall comes from an unresolved V gene, and the cause of the rest is unknown. The sample table holds 400,000 to 600,000 clones, of which roughly 95% were seen once. About 0.059% of the sample is taken by the ten largest. Sequencing was performed on naive CD4+ T cells sorted from blood. Per the publication, the cell subset or site label means: CD45RA+ positively selected. Every receptor here comes from a woman aged 25 to 39 in good health.

This chain uses TRBV11-3 with TRBJ2-1; D possibly uses TRBD1 or TRBD2 (7 bases each). The CDR3 runs 16 residues. The V gene's germline CDR1 is SGHNT and CDR2 YENEEA. Between the trimmed V and J ends, which lost 5 bases and 7 bases, there was a span of 21 bases. CDR3 sequence (DNA): TGTGCCAGCAGCCCCAGGGGGGGGACTCTTTCTAATGAGCAGTTCTTC. Translation gives CASSPRGGTLSNEQFF.

This clone was observed a single time. The rearrangement joins TRBV7-8 to TRBJ2-5, with TRBD2 identical over 8 bases. This CDR3 spans 15 amino acids. The germline V gene has CDR1 SGHVS and CDR2 FQNEAQ. Germline trimming cut 4 bases from V and 5 bases from J; bases unmatched to any gene: 9. The CDR3 protein is CASSSRYGGGETQYF. The CDR3 nucleotides are TGTGCCAGCAGCTCCCGTTACGGGGGGGGCGAGACCCAGTACTTC.

This chain joins TRBV5-1 and TRBJ1-2; 7 positions match TRBD1. V gave up 2 bases and J gave up 8 bases; unmatched junction bases: 12. The CDR3 is made up of 15 amino acids. Germline V lookup: CDR1 SGHRS, CDR2 YFSETQ. The chain's CDR3 is CASSFILRQGDGYTF. The CDR3, as DNA: TGCGCCAGCAGCTTTATCCTCAGACAGGGTGACGGCTACACCTTC.

This rearrangement joins TRBV19 to TRBJ1-1; 7 bases agree with TRBD1. Germline V CDR1 and CDR2: LNHDA, SQIVND (reference sequence). Trimming took 7 bases from V and 4 from J; bases not matched to a gene: 12. The CDR3 length is 15 residues. As DNA, the CDR3 is TGTGCCAGTACCACCGACGTGACAGGGTTCACTGAAGCTTTCTTT. It is translated as CASTTDVTGFTEAFF.

The chain joins TRBV7-7 to TRBJ2-5; TRBD2 aligns across 7 bases. Germline V gene lookup returns CDR1 SSHAT and CDR2 FNYEAQ (reference sequence). Trimming at V came to 1 base and at J to 1 base, leaving 6 bases not matched to a gene. The CDR3 length is 16 residues. CDR3 protein: CASSLGLAALQETQYF. DNA for the CDR3: TGTGCCAGCAGCTTAGGCCTAGCGGCGCTCCAAGAGACCCAGTACTTC.

CDR3 in DNA: TGTGCCAGCTCACCAGGGGACCAACAAGGCTACACCTTC. This encodes CASSPGDQQGYTF. The chain carries TRBV18 and TRBJ1-2, with D perhaps TRBD1 (5 bases). Trimming left V 2 bases short and J 8 bases short, with 12 bases between. From germline, CDR1 is KGHSH and CDR2 LQKENI. The CDR3 totals 13 residues.

The rearrangement links TRBV5-1 to TRBJ2-7; the D is unclear. V was cut by 6 bases and J by 1 base, with 14 bases left in between. The CDR3 has 14 residues. Germline CDR1 SGHRS, CDR2 YFSETQ. For the CDR3, the DNA is TGCGCCAGCAAACCTCCCCAGAATTCCTACGAGCAGTACTTC. Amino acids: CASKPPQNSYEQYF.

The gene calls are TRBV19 and TRBJ2-6, with D possibly matching TRBD2 (6 bases). Per germline, CDR1 LNHDA and CDR2 SQIVND (reference sequence). The CDR3 sequence is 20 residues long. V gave up 1 base and J gave up 2 bases, with 21 bases separating them. In DNA, the CDR3 is TGTGCCAGTAGTATAGTTAGTGGGGGACTTCAATTGCCTGGGGCCAACGTCCTGACTTTC. This codes for CASSIVSGGLQLPGANVLTF.

The chain couples TRBV28 to TRBJ1-5, with D possibly matching TRBD1 (5 bases). This CDR3 is 15 amino acids long. V was pared by 6 bases and J by 1 base, with 13 bases between. Per the germline V gene, CDR1 is MDHEN and CDR2 is SYDVKM. CDR3 DNA: TGTGCCAGCAGCGGTGGGGGGGGGAGCAATCAGCCCCAGCATTTT. Translation: CASSGGGGSNQPQHF.

The J gene is TRBJ2-3, the V gene TRBV9; 11 bases fit TRBD2. The V gene end was trimmed by 0 bases and the J gene end by 2 bases; junction bases not matched to a gene: 8. The CDR3 is 18 residues long. Looked up from germline, CDR1 is SGDLS and CDR2 is YYNGEE. The DNA of the CDR3 is TGTGCCAGCAGCGTAGCGCTCCCGGGACTAGCGGACACAGATACGCAGTATTTT. Translation: CASSVALPGLADTDTQYF.

This clone was seen just once. The V call is TRBV11-2, the J call TRBJ2-5; D is unclear. The CDR3 spans 12 residues. V lost 5 bases, J lost 5 bases, and 9 bases lay in between. Per germline, CDR1 SGHAT and CDR2 FQNNGV. CDR3 loop: CASSPHRETQYF. The CDR3, as DNA: TGTGCCAGCAGCCCGCATCGGGAGACCCAGTACTTC.

This rearrangement joins TRBV5-1 to TRBJ2-7; D remains ambiguous. The germline V and J ends were trimmed by 0 bases and 0 bases, with 10 bases remaining between them. Germline V gene lookup returns CDR1 SGHRS and CDR2 YFSETQ. The CDR3 extends over 15 amino acids. This chain's CDR3 is CASSLGNGVSYEQYF. The CDR3 DNA reads as TGCGCCAGCAGCTTGGGGAATGGCGTCTCCTACGAGCAGTACTTC.

This rearrangement joins TRBV6-1 to TRBJ1-2; D is undetermined. The V gene's germline CDR1 is MNHNS and CDR2 SASEGT. CDR3 size: 13 residues. Trimming removed 5 bases at V and 4 bases at J, with 11 bases between. CDR3 amino acids: CASSLGLSYGYTF. In DNA, the CDR3 is TGTGCCAGCAGTCTAGGGTTGTCCTATGGCTACACCTTC.

The V gene is TRBV2, the J gene TRBJ2-7, with TRBD1 as a possible D gene (5 bases). The germline CDR1 and CDR2 sequences are SNHLY and FYNNEI. This CDR3 spans 14 amino acids. V lost 6 bases and J lost 0, with 12 bases in between. The chain's CDR3 is CASRATGPSYEQYF. CDR3 DNA: TGTGCCAGCAGAGCCACAGGACCCTCCTACGAGCAGTACTTC. The full variable domain, its missing parts supplied by reference TRBV2 and TRBJ2-7, is EPEVTQTPSHQVTQMGQEVILRCVPISNHLYFYWYRQILGQKVEFLVSFYNNEISEKSEIFDDQFSVERPDGSNFTLKIRSTKLEDSAMYFCASRATGPSYEQYFGPGTRLTVT.

The chain uses TRBV14 and TRBJ2-1; D perhaps matches TRBD1 (5 bases). Deletions cut 4 bases from V and 7 bases from J, with 23 bases between. Germline CDR1 is SGHDN and CDR2 is FVKESK. The CDR3 is 17 residues long. CDR3 in DNA: TGTGCCAGCAGCCCATACCCTTGGGGCGGAGCAAGGAATGAGCAGTTCTTC. Translating it yields CASSPYPWGGARNEQFF. Full variable domain (remainder filled in from reference TRBV14 and TRBJ2-1): EAGVTQFPSHSVIEKGQTVTLRCDPISGHDNLYWYRRVMGKEIKFLLHFVKESKQDESGMPNNRFLAERTGGTYSTLKVQPAELEDSGVYFCASSPYPWGGARNEQFFGPGTRLTVL.

In DNA, the CDR3 is TGTGCCAGCAGCTTAGCCCGGACCGCGTACGAGCAGTACTTC. It is translated as CASSLARTAYEQYF. V usage is TRBV11-2 and J usage is TRBJ2-7, with no clear D. The V and J ends lost 1 base and 4 bases respectively, with 11 bases between them. The CDR3 sequence is 14 residues long. Germline V lookup: CDR1 SGHAT, CDR2 FQNNGV.

The rearrangement uses TRBV5-5 and TRBJ1-1; 9 nucleotides agree with TRBD1. The CDR3 has 16 amino acids. V lost 5 bases to trimming and J lost 1 base; unmatched junction nucleotides: 9. The V gene's germline CDR1 is SGHKS and CDR2 YYEKEE (reference sequence). This CDR3 is CASRSQGAMSNTEAFF. The CDR3 DNA sequence: TGTGCCAGCAGATCACAGGGGGCGATGTCGAACACTGAAGCTTTCTTT. The full variable domain, in which reference TRBV5-5 and TRBJ1-1 provide the parts outside the CDR3, is DAGVTQSPTHLIKTRGQQVTLRCSPISGHKSVSWYQQVLGQGPQFIFQYYEKEERGRGNFPDRFSARQFPNYSSELNVNALLLGDSALYLCASRSQGAMSNTEAFFGQGTRLTVV.

The chain links TRBV6-5 to TRBJ2-7; TRBD1 matches at 9 bases. The CDR3 runs to 15 residues. The germline CDR1 and CDR2 sequences are MNHEY and SVGAGI. The trim removed 8 bases at V and 1 base at J, leaving 9 bases unmatched. The CDR3: CASRRGQGSSYEQYF. In DNA, the CDR3 is TGTGCCAGCCGACGAGGACAGGGGAGTTCCTACGAGCAGTACTTC.

The chain couples TRBV28 to TRBJ1-2, with 7 bases identical to TRBD1. From germline, CDR1 is MDHEN and CDR2 SYDVKM. V dropped 6 bases and J dropped 4; count of bases not matched to a gene: 5. This CDR3 comprises 13 residues. In nucleotides, the CDR3 is TGTGCCAGCAGCTGGGGACAGATCTATGGCTACACCTTC. Translation: CASSWGQIYGYTF.

J is TRBJ2-2 and V is TRBV10-3, with 9 bases fitting TRBD1. This CDR3 spans 14 amino acids. The V gene's germline CDR1 is ENHRY and CDR2 SYGVKD. With V trimmed by 3 bases and J by 5 bases, 1 base remained unmatched. The DNA of the CDR3 is TGTGCCATCAGTGAACAGGGGGCGACCGGGGAGCTGTTTTTT. Translation: CAISEQGATGELFF.

V and J are TRBV9 and TRBJ2-2, with a possible D match to TRBD2 (6 bases). With 3 bases removed from V and 0 bases from J, the gap between germline ends came to 24 bases. The CDR3 is 20 amino acids. Germline lookup yields CDR1 SGDLS and CDR2 YYNGEE. CDR3 bases: TGTGCCAGCAGCGCCCGGTTGGCTAGCGTAGATGCTACGAACACCGGGGAGCTGTTTTTT. This translates into CASSARLASVDATNTGELFF. Variable domain in full (rest from reference TRBV9 and TRBJ2-2): DSGVTQTPKHLITATGQRVTLRCSPRSGDLSVYWYQQSLDQGLQFLIQYYNGEERAKGNILERFSAQQFPDLHSELNLSSLELGDSALYFCASSARLASVDATNTGELFFGEGSRLTVL.

This rearrangement joins TRBV28 to TRBJ2-7, with 13 bases aligning to TRBD2. The V gene's germline CDR1 is MDHEN and CDR2 SYDVKM. The CDR3 runs to 12 residues. V shed 4 bases, J shed 12 bases, and the junction held 3 bases outside the gene matches. The DNA for the CDR3 is TGTGCCAGCAGTTGGACTAGCGGGAGAACGTACTTC. This encodes CASSWTSGRTYF.

The chain carries TRBV7-9 and TRBJ1-3, with D uncertain. This CDR3 is 13 amino acids long. CDR1 is SEHNR and CDR2 is FQNEAQ in the germline V gene (reference sequence). The V gene lost 5 bases and the J gene lost 0 bases, with 5 bases spanning the gap. CDR3 in amino acids: CASSGSSGNTIYF. The CDR3, as DNA: TGTGCCAGCAGCGGTAGCTCTGGAAACACCATATATTTT.

This chain connects TRBV19 to TRBJ1-1, with D possibly being TRBD1 (6 bases). Trimming pared 7 bases from V and 4 bases from J, leaving 16 bases between. The CDR3 is made up of 14 amino acids. Germline V gene data show CDR1 as LNHDA and CDR2 as SQIVND (reference sequence). CDR3 sequence (DNA): TGTGCCAGTACCGCGCAGGGGATCGGCACTGAAGCTTTCTTT. Translating gives CASTAQGIGTEAFF. The full variable domain, completed using reference TRBV19 and TRBJ1-1, is DGGITQSPKYLFRKEGQNVTLSCEQNLNHDAMYWYRQDPGQGLRLIYYSQIVNDFQKGDIAEGYSVSREKKESFPLTVTSAQKNPTAFYLCASTAQGIGTEAFFGQGTRLTVV.

This chain connects TRBV5-4 to TRBJ2-5; TRBD1 is a possible D gene (5 bases). The CDR3 is 15 residues long. V was cut by 0 bases and J by 5 bases, with 14 bases left in between. Germline V lookup: CDR1 SGHNT, CDR2 YYREEE (reference sequence). Written as DNA, the CDR3 is TGTGCCAGCAGCTTGGGGCAGGGAAGTTTCGAGACCCAGTACTTC. This translates into CASSLGQGSFETQYF.

The chain couples TRBV19 to TRBJ2-5; 9 nucleotides agree with TRBD1. The J call may be mistaken, given a closer DNA end match to TRBJ2-7. CDR1 and CDR2 (germline): LNHDA, SQIVND (reference sequence). The length of the CDR3 is 14 residues. CDR3 amino acids: CASRDRGSSYEQYF. The CDR3 DNA sequence: TGTGCCAGTAGGGACAGGGGTTCGTCCTACGAGCAGTACTTC.